These 23 T cell receptor beta chains share one sample of origin, sequenced in a study of blood T cell repertoires in COVID-19. Produced via immunoSEQ multiplex PCR; TCRdb's table is partial and in-frame only. The sample has 250,000 or so clones, nearly 90% seen once. Source material: peripheral blood. The receptors stem from a woman between 40 and 50 years old who had recovered from COVID-19.

V is TRBV11-3 and J is TRBJ2-4; 8 bases align to TRBD2. The V gene's germline CDR1 is SGHNT and CDR2 YENEEA. The CDR3 runs 16 residues. V dropped 7 bases and J dropped 0; count of bases not matched to a gene: 8. The CDR3 spells CASKGREEIAKNIQYF. In DNA form, the CDR3 reads TGTGCCAGCAAGGGGCGGGAGGAAATAGCCAAAAACATTCAGTACTTC.

The CDR3 reads CASSIQHRGSGYTF. For the CDR3, the DNA is TGTGCCAGCAGCATACAGCACAGGGGTTCTGGCTACACCTTC. The V gene is TRBV3-1 (or the pseudogene TRBV3-2), the J gene TRBJ1-2, with 7 nucleotides matching TRBD1. The CDR3 totals 14 residues. Germline lookup yields CDR1 LGHDT and CDR2 YNNKEL (reference sequence). V dropped 5 bases and J dropped 7; count of bases not matched to a gene: 10.

The chain employs TRBV10-3 and TRBJ2-3; D is possibly TRBD2 (5 bases). From germline, CDR1 is ENHRY and CDR2 SYGVKD. Trimming removed 5 bases from V and 4 bases from J, with 10 bases in between. CDR3 size: 13 residues. CDR3 residues: CAISPPAADTQYF. For the CDR3, the DNA is TGTGCCATCAGTCCGCCAGCGGCAGATACGCAGTATTTT.

The chain combines TRBV27 with TRBJ1-4, with 9 nucleotides matching TRBD1. The CDR3 length is 12 residues. In germline, CDR1 is MNHEY, CDR2 SMNVEV (reference sequence). V shed 10 bases and J 6 bases; nucleotides not matched to a gene: 3. This CDR3 reads CATRTGDEKLFF. The CDR3 DNA reads as TGTGCCACCAGGACAGGGGATGAAAAACTGTTTTTT.

The V gene is TRBV27, the J gene TRBJ2-1, with 10 bases that match TRBD2. Germline CDR1 reads MNHEY; CDR2 reads SMNVEV (reference sequence). J lost 14 bases, V lost 2 bases, and 6 bases had no gene match. CDR3 size: 13 residues. The CDR3, as DNA: TGTGCCAGCAGTTTAGATTTTGGGACTAGCGAGTTCTTC. Translating gives CASSLDFGTSEFF.

The chain carries TRBV6-6 and TRBJ1-5, with D hard to call. Trimming left V 6 bases short and J 5 bases short, with 20 bases between. The V gene's germline CDR1 is MNHNY and CDR2 SVGAGI (reference sequence). This CDR3 region has 16 residues. The CDR3 nucleotides are TGTGCCAGCAGATCACCGGGAGCCCCCGGGCATCAGCCCCAGCATTTT. It translates to CASRSPGAPGHQPQHF.

Regarding this clone: Other nucleotide sequences in the sample specify the same CDR3. The chain is built from TRBV12-3 or TRBV12-4 and TRBJ1-2; D unresolved. The CDR3 sequence is 13 residues long. V lost 2 bases, J lost 5 bases, and 9 bases lay in between. The CDR3 reads CASSLSRGYGYTF. Written as DNA, the CDR3 is TGTGCCAGCAGTTTATCTCGAGGTTATGGCTACACCTTC.

The genes are TRBV27 and TRBJ1-4; maybe TRBD1 (5 bases). Trimming took off 2 bases at V and 7 bases at J, with 8 bases between the two ends. The CDR3 has 13 residues. Germline lookup yields CDR1 MNHEY and CDR2 SMNVEV (reference sequence). The CDR3, as DNA: TGTGCCAGCAGTTTAGGCGGGGGTGAAAAACTGTTTTTT. Amino acid sequence: CASSLGGGEKLFF.

The chain links TRBV3-1 (or the pseudogene TRBV3-2) to TRBJ2-3, with 8 nucleotides matching TRBD1. The CDR3 length is 14 residues. The V gene's germline CDR1 is LGHDT and CDR2 YNNKEL (reference sequence). V lost 4 bases to trimming and J lost 1 base; unmatched junction nucleotides: 1. This chain's CDR3 is CASSPGQGTDTQYF. Here the CDR3 DNA reads TGTGCCAGCAGCCCGGGACAGGGCACAGATACGCAGTATTTT.

The V gene is TRBV5-6, the J gene TRBJ1-1, with D uncertain. The V end was cut by 1 base, the J end by 0 bases, with 13 bases between. CDR3 size: 16 residues. The germline CDR1 and CDR2 sequences are SGHDT and YYEEEE. The CDR3 region is CASSLTAGAMNTEAFF. The CDR3 DNA reads as TGTGCCAGCAGCTTGACCGCGGGCGCCATGAACACTGAAGCTTTCTTT.

V and J are TRBV5-1 and TRBJ1-2, with 9 bases that match TRBD1. This CDR3 spans 17 amino acids. Germline V gives CDR1 SGHRS, CDR2 YFSETQ. With V trimmed by 4 bases and J by 0 bases, 10 bases remained unmatched. The chain's CDR3 is CASSPGTGIQANYGYTF. CDR3 DNA sequence: TGCGCCAGCAGCCCGGGGACAGGGATACAAGCTAACTATGGCTACACCTTC. The full variable domain, completed using reference TRBV5-1 and TRBJ1-2, is KAGVTQTPRYLIKTRGQQVTLSCSPISGHRSVSWYQQTPGQGLQFLFEYFSETQRNKGNFPGRFSGRQFSNSRSEMNVSTLELGDSALYLCASSPGTGIQANYGYTFGSGTRLTVV.

V is TRBV3-1 (or the pseudogene TRBV3-2) and J is TRBJ2-2; possible D gene TRBD2, 5 bases. Germline V gene sequence: CDR1 LGHDT, CDR2 YNNKEL (reference sequence). V was pared by 3 bases and J by 4 bases, with 15 bases between. CDR3 length: 16 residues. For the CDR3, the DNA is TGTGCCAGCAGCCAGGGTGGAGGATTCGGCACCGGGGAGCTGTTTTTT. Protein: CASSQGGGFGTGELFF.

The rearrangement joins TRBV28 to TRBJ2-1; 8 bases match TRBD1. The V and J ends lost 3 bases and 13 bases, in that order; junction bases with no gene match: 8. The CDR3 spans 13 residues. Germline CDR1 and CDR2: MDHEN and SYDVKM. CDR3 coding DNA: TGTGCCAGCAGTTTGGGTAGACAGGGGAGACAGTTCTTC. Encoded protein: CASSLGRQGRQFF.

The CDR3 loop reads CATSDLGQDTGELFF. The CDR3 nucleotides read TGTGCCACCAGTGACCTCGGACAGGACACCGGGGAGCTGTTTTTT. This chain connects TRBV24-1 to TRBJ2-2, with 7 bases that match TRBD1. V gave up 4 bases and J gave up 3 bases; unmatched junction bases: 4. CDR1 and CDR2 (germline): KGHDR, SFDVKD. This CDR3 region has 15 residues.

The chain is built from TRBV5-1 and TRBJ1-6, with TRBD1 matching over 7 bases. The CDR3 contains 15 residues. The germline V gene encodes CDR1 SGHRS and CDR2 YFSETQ. Trimming removed 4 bases from V and 7 bases from J; junction bases left unmatched: 8. DNA for the CDR3: TGCGCCAGCAGCCGGGAGGGGGCAGGGAATTCACCCCTCCACTTT. Amino acid sequence: CASSREGAGNSPLHF.

The table lists this clone with a few counts. The chain recombines TRBV19 with TRBJ1-6, with D uncertain. CDR3 length: 13 residues. CDR1 is LNHDA and CDR2 is SQIVND in the germline V gene (reference sequence). V shed 8 bases and J shed 8 bases, with 13 bases lying between them. The CDR3 reads CASGSRGYSPLHF. CDR3 bases: TGTGCCAGTGGATCACGGGGATATTCACCCCTCCACTTT.

Only one count was recorded for this clone. This sequence joins TRBV19 and TRBJ1-2; no clear D. Germline assignment: CDR1 LNHDA and CDR2 SQIVND (reference sequence). This CDR3 is built from 13 residues. V lost 5 bases and J lost 2, with 9 bases in between. The CDR3 sequence is CASSESGNYGYTF. In DNA, the CDR3 is TGTGCCAGTAGTGAATCGGGGAACTATGGCTACACCTTC.

The chain carries TRBV2 and TRBJ2-7; 8 positions match TRBD2. Trimming removed 5 bases from V and 1 base from J; junction bases left unmatched: 4. This CDR3 has 14 residues. Germline CDR1 SNHLY, CDR2 FYNNEI. CDR3 nucleotides: TGTGCCAGCAGTCCCGGACTAGCTTCCTACGAGCAGTACTTC. Protein product: CASSPGLASYEQYF.

The chain links TRBV7-9 to TRBJ2-7; TRBD1 matches 9 bases. Per germline, CDR1 SEHNR and CDR2 FQNEAQ (reference sequence). V lost 4 bases to trimming and J lost 5 bases; unmatched junction nucleotides: 3. CDR3 size: 13 residues. CDR3 in amino acids: CASSYGQGNEQYV. The CDR3 bases are TGTGCCAGCAGCTACGGACAGGGGAACGAGCAGTACGTC.

J is TRBJ2-3 and V is TRBV18; 7 bases map to TRBD2. V was pared by 3 bases and J by 4 bases, with 1 base of the junction left unmatched. The CDR3 spans 13 residues. The germline V gene has CDR1 KGHSH and CDR2 LQKENI. CDR3 sequence: CASSPGGSDTQYF. CDR3 nucleotides: TGTGCCAGCTCACCGGGGGGGTCAGATACGCAGTATTTT.

J is TRBJ2-3 and V is TRBV18; the D is unclear. Germline V gene sequence: CDR1 KGHSH, CDR2 LQKENI. The CDR3 spans 15 residues. V lost 0 bases and J 7 bases, leaving 14 bases between the germline ends. The CDR3 loop is CASSPPNGVQNTQYF. As DNA, the CDR3 is TGTGCCAGCTCACCACCGAACGGAGTACAAAATACGCAGTATTTT.

This chain links TRBV11-2 with TRBJ2-2, with D hard to call. V lost 4 bases to trimming and J lost 0 bases, with 12 bases between them. CDR1 is SGHAT and CDR2 is FQNNGV in the germline V gene. The CDR3 runs to 16 residues. CDR3: CASSYKTVSNTGELFF. CDR3 in DNA: TGTGCCAGCAGCTATAAGACTGTTTCGAACACCGGGGAGCTGTTTTTT.

The chain links TRBV3-1 (or the pseudogene TRBV3-2) to TRBJ2-5; 15 bases are a match to TRBD2. V trimming: 4 bases; J trimming: 5 bases; junction bases outside the gene matches: 8. This CDR3 region has 17 residues. CDR1 LGHDT and CDR2 YNNKEL come from the germline V gene (reference sequence). DNA for the CDR3: TGTGCCAGCAGCCTTAGAGGGACTAGCGGGGGGAGGGAGACCCAGTACTTC. Translating it yields CASSLRGTSGGRETQYF.